The T cell receptor beta chain under discussion was sequenced for a study of response to subunit inactivated influenza vaccine. This CDR3 contains 15 residues. Germline CDR1 MGHDK, CDR2 SYGVNS. Trimming left V 4 bases short and J 1 base short, with 13 bases between. TCRdb redid the calling of the RT-PCR reads with MiXCR, one entry per CDR3 protein. The table includes fewer than 350,000 distinct CDR3 sequences, about a fifth detected once. The clonotype comes from a man aged 50-75 years who received an inactivated influenza vaccine. Sequences were derived from PBMCs from blood, sampled 21 months after vaccination. The chain combines TRBV25-1 with TRBJ1-1, with D possibly TRBD1 on 5 matching bases. CDR3 nucleotide sequence: TGTGCCAGCAGTGGCAGAGCGGGGACGAACACTGAAGCTTTCTTT. Translated: CASSGRAGTNTEAFF.